This TCR beta chain was recorded in a study of cytomegalovirus exposure and HLA in healthy donors. Across the study: A previous analysis identified more than 100 million unique TCR beta sequences derived from roughly 190 million T cells. The study, taken as a whole, reports: A few of the chains that were CMV-associated were confirmed in vitro to be specific for CMV antigens. Sequencing artifact likely explains a cluster of highly shared sequence variants. In a later analysis, a missense DCLRE1C variant was linked to TCR beta V- and J-gene trimming.

The V and J ends lost 6 bases and 4 bases, in that order; junction bases with no gene match: 3. This CDR3 region has 13 residues. CDR1 and CDR2 from the germline V gene are MNHEY and SMNVEV (reference sequence). PCR primers comprised 60 Vbeta and 13 Jbeta primers. Produced via immunoSEQ multiplex PCR; TCRdb's table is partial and in-frame only. The table lists 63,000 or so clones, approximately 81% of them singletons. Details on this clone: Its antigen is unidentified.

The chain uses TRBV27 and TRBJ1-3, with 7 bases that match TRBD1. The sequence came from a woman aged 25 to 39 in good health and CMV-seropositive. The sample comprised PBMCs. CDR3 DNA: TGTGCCAGCAGGCAAGGGGGCGGAAACACCATATATTTT. It is translated as CASRQGGGNTIYF.